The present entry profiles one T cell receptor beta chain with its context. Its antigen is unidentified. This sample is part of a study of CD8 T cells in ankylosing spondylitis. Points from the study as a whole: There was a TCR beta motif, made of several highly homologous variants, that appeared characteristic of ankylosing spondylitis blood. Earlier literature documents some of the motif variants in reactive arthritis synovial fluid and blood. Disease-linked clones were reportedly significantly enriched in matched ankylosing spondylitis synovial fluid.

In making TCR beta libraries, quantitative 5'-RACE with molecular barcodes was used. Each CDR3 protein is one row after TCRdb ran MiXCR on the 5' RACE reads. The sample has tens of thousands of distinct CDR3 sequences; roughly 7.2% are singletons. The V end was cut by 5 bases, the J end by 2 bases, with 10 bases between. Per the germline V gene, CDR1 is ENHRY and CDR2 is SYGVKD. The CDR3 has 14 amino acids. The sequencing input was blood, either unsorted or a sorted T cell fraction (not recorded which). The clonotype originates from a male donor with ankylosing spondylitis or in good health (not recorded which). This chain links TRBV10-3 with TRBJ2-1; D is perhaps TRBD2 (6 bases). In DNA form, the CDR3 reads TGTGCCATCAGTTATAGCGGAACCTACAATGAGCAGTTCTTC. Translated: CAISYSGTYNEQFF.